The T cell receptor (beta chain) described here comes from a study of cytomegalovirus exposure and HLA in healthy donors. Findings of the study overall: Rates of TCR association differed by HLA locus in a later analysis, with DRB1 highest and HLA-C lowest.

PCR primers comprised 60 Vbeta and 13 Jbeta primers. The assay was immunoSEQ multiplex PCR, and TCRdb's table has in-frame clones only and misses some. The sample has 150,000 or so clones; 70% to 90% are singletons. Trimming at V came to 0 bases and at J to 0 bases, leaving 0 bases not matched to a gene. Germline CDR1 LGHNA, CDR2 YNFKEQ. This CDR3 contains 16 residues. A note on this clone: Its antigen is unknown.

The sequenced material came from PBMCs. The V call is TRBV4-2, the J call TRBJ2-3; TRBD2 agrees at 10 bases. The source of this sequence is a woman between 40 and 50 years old in good health and CMV-seropositive. In nucleotides, the CDR3 is TGTGCCAGCAGCCAAGATAGCGGGAGGAGCACAGATACGCAGTATTTT. Residues: CASSQDSGRSTDTQYF.